A single sample is the source of the 29 T cell receptor beta chains below, sequenced in a study of regulatory T cells in long-lasting Graves disease. Noted time point: newly diagnosed GD, antithyroid drugs for less than 3 months. Following extraction of RNA from PBMCs, that RNA was used to make the TCR library. CDR3 regions were amplified by Arm-PCR using iRepertoire HTBI primers to build TCR beta libraries. TCRdb itself ran the multiplex PCR reads through MiXCR, one entry per CDR3 protein. The sample contains fewer than 500,000 distinct CDR3 sequences, 15% to 20% of which appear only once. These records were also assigned to another study, of T cells in Graves' hyperthyroidism and ophthalmopathy.

This material consisted of peripheral blood mononuclear cells (PBMCs), taken at new diagnosis, from a patient treated with antithyroid drugs. These receptors all stem from a man aged 40-50 years with Graves disease.

This clonotype was picked up many times. V and J are TRBV11-3 and TRBJ2-1; 11 bases fit TRBD2. Per the germline V gene, CDR1 is SGHNT and CDR2 is YENEEA. CDR3 length: 15 residues. Losses at the gene ends were 5 bases for V and 7 bases for J; bases not matched to a gene: 7. As DNA, the CDR3 is TGTGCCAGCAGCCCCACTAGCGGGAGTGGGAATGAGCAGTTCTTC. Protein product: CASSPTSGSGNEQFF.

This clonotype was picked up a small number of times. J is TRBJ1-2 and V is TRBV28; D is ambiguous. Germline CDR1 is MDHEN and CDR2 is SYDVKM. This CDR3 has 15 amino acids. V was trimmed by 2 bases and J by 4 bases, leaving 14 bases between them. This CDR3 reads CASSLSWDWGYGYTF. CDR3 DNA: TGTGCCAGCAGTTTAAGCTGGGATTGGGGCTATGGCTACACCTTC.

This clonotype came up a few times. CDR3 residues: CASFREDSPLHF. The CDR3 DNA is TGTGCCAGCTTCCGGGAGGATTCACCCCTCCACTTT. This chain joins TRBV28 and TRBJ1-6; D is undetermined. CDR3 size: 12 residues. Looked up from germline, CDR1 is MDHEN and CDR2 is SYDVKM. Trimming left V 8 bases short and J 8 bases short, with 10 bases between.

The CDR3 nucleotides are TGCGCCAGCAGCTTGTTTAGCGGGTATTCTGAGACCCAGTACTTC. It yields the protein CASSLFSGYSETQYF. The V call is TRBV5-1, the J call TRBJ2-5; 7 bases line up with TRBD2. This CDR3 contains 15 residues. Germline lookup yields CDR1 SGHRS and CDR2 YFSETQ. The V gene end was trimmed by 1 base and the J gene end by 5 bases; junction bases not matched to a gene: 8.

In its sample, this clonotype was seen many times. The gene calls are TRBV28 and TRBJ1-2; TRBD1 might be the D (5 bases). The V and J ends lost 5 bases and 5 bases respectively, with 9 bases between them. There are 12 residues in the CDR3. The germline gives CDR1 MDHEN, CDR2 SYDVKM. In nucleotides, the CDR3 is TGTGCCAGCAGTAGGAGACAGTATGGCTACACCTTC. Protein sequence: CASSRRQYGYTF.

This clonotype was picked up a small number of times. The chain uses TRBV29-1 and TRBJ1-6; no firm D call. CDR3 length equals 13 residues. V lost 6 bases to trimming and J lost 8 bases, with 14 bases between them. Per the germline V gene, CDR1 is SQVTM and CDR2 is ANQGSEA. The CDR3 DNA follows: TGCAGCGTAAAGGCTGGGGTCGATTCACCCCTCCACTTT. Translated: CSVKAGVDSPLHF.

For this clonotype: It may be a read error: a sequence one base away is much more abundant. The CDR3 end shows no conserved phenylalanine or tryptophan, and so a read error is likely. V and J are TRBV28 and TRBJ1-2, with D possibly being TRBD1 (5 bases). Germline-derived CDR1 and CDR2 are MDHEN and SYDVKM. This CDR3 contains 13 residues. The ends were cut back, 8 bases at V and 0 bases at J, with 10 bases in the middle. For the CDR3, the DNA is TGTGCCAGCTGGCAGACAGCTAACTATGGCTACACCCTC. This sequence encodes CASWQTANYGYTL.

This clonotype was detected ten times or more. V is TRBV10-3 and J is TRBJ2-5, with 7 nucleotides matching TRBD1. J gave up 6 bases and V 0 bases, and 1 base lay outside the gene matches. Germline CDR1 and CDR2: ENHRY and SYGVKD. CDR3 length equals 13 residues. The CDR3 sequence is CAISESTGQTQYF. The CDR3 DNA reads as TGTGCCATCAGTGAGTCGACAGGGCAGACCCAGTACTTC.

Of note for this clonotype: The junction and the germline gene differ at one end; a read error may be behind it. The J gene is TRBJ2-1, the V gene TRBV27, with 12 bases fitting TRBD2. Germline values: CDR1 MNHEY, CDR2 SMNVEV (reference sequence). The CDR3 runs 15 residues. CDR3 sequence: CASTWTSGTYIEQFF. Written as DNA, the CDR3 is TGTGCCAGCACCTGGACTAGCGGGACGTACATTGAGCAGTTCTTC.

This clonotype was recorded at least ten times. The chain joins TRBV14 to TRBJ2-1, with 11 nucleotides matching TRBD2. The CDR3 consists of 16 residues. Trimming at V came to 2 bases and at J to 8 bases, leaving 8 bases not matched to a gene. Germline values: CDR1 SGHDN, CDR2 FVKESK. CDR3: CASSQTLAGGFYEQFF. For the CDR3, the DNA is TGTGCCAGCAGCCAAACCCTAGCGGGAGGTTTCTATGAGCAGTTCTTC.

This clonotype was seen repeatedly, ten times or more. The CDR3 loop is CASSDVDRGPGEQYF. In nucleotides, the CDR3 is TGTGCCAGCAGTGATGTGGACAGGGGGCCGGGCGAGCAGTACTTC. J is TRBJ2-7 and V is TRBV9; 11 nucleotides align to TRBD1. V trimming: 5 bases; J trimming: 6 bases; junction bases outside the gene matches: 10. This CDR3 contains 15 residues. Germline V gene sequence: CDR1 SGDLS, CDR2 YYNGEE.

Many counts were recorded for this clonotype. The V call is TRBV20-1, the J call TRBJ1-2; 9 bases line up with TRBD1. The CDR3 runs to 16 residues. J gave up 0 bases and V 4 bases, and 9 bases lay outside the gene matches. CDR1 and CDR2 from the germline V gene are DFQATT and SNEGSKA (reference sequence). The CDR3: CSATLGQGRANYGYTF. The CDR3, as DNA: TGCAGTGCTACCCTGGGACAGGGCCGAGCTAACTATGGCTACACCTTC.

Comment on this clonotype: Just one base apart from a much larger clone, this may be a read error. This chain links TRBV5-1 with TRBJ2-3, with 12 bases that match TRBD2. The germline gives CDR1 SGHRS, CDR2 YFSETQ. V dropped 3 bases and J dropped 1; count of bases not matched to a gene: 3. The CDR3 sequence is 16 residues long. This CDR3 reads CASSSASGRGTDTQYF. CDR3 DNA sequence: TGCGCCAGCAGCTCGGCTAGCGGGAGGGGCACAGATACGCAGTATTTT.

The chain combines TRBV14 with TRBJ2-1; TRBD2 agrees at 11 bases. The CDR3 covers 17 residues. CDR1 SGHDN and CDR2 FVKESK come from the germline V gene. The J segment lost 7 bases and the V segment lost 4 bases, leaving 12 bases of the junction unmatched. In DNA form, the CDR3 reads TGTGCCAGCAGCCTCTTGACTAGCGGGAAACCTGGAAATGAGCAGTTCTTC. The encoded protein is CASSLLTSGKPGNEQFF. The variable domain in full, with the rest retrieved from reference TRBV14 and TRBJ2-1, is EAGVTQFPSHSVIEKGQTVTLRCDPISGHDNLYWYRRVMGKEIKFLLHFVKESKQDESGMPNNRFLAERTGGTYSTLKVQPAELEDSGVYFCASSLLTSGKPGNEQFFGPGTRLTVL.

This clonotype has a handful of counts. The CDR3 loop is CASRVRGSSYNEQFF. The CDR3 DNA is TGTGCCAGCAGGGTACGTGGGAGCTCCTACAATGAGCAGTTCTTC. The chain joins TRBV6-1 to TRBJ2-1, with a weak D call TRBD2 (5 bases). V was trimmed by 6 bases and J by 0 bases, leaving 12 bases between them. The CDR3 loop spans 15 amino acids. Germline values: CDR1 MNHNS, CDR2 SASEGT.

In this sample, this clonotype turned up many times. The chain recombines TRBV28 with TRBJ2-5; D unresolved. Trimming removed 1 base from V and 4 bases from J, with 16 bases in between. The CDR3 is made up of 16 amino acids. The V gene's germline CDR1 is MDHEN and CDR2 SYDVKM. CDR3 nucleotide sequence: TGTGCCAGCAGTTTATACGGATCCCGGAACGGAGAGACCCAGTACTTC. Residues: CASSLYGSRNGETQYF.

This clonotype was detected ten times or more. This chain joins TRBV19 and TRBJ1-5; 8 bases match TRBD1. J gave up 6 bases and V 7 bases, and 14 bases lay outside the gene matches. Germline V gene sequence: CDR1 LNHDA, CDR2 SQIVND (reference sequence). The CDR3 length is 16 residues. CDR3 residues: CASTHSEDREGQPQHF. CDR3 bases: TGTGCCAGTACCCACTCGGAGGACAGGGAGGGTCAGCCCCAGCATTTT.

This clonotype was seen repeatedly, ten times or more. J is TRBJ2-2 and V is TRBV2, with TRBD2 identical over 14 bases. Germline trimming cut 6 bases from V and 3 bases from J; bases unmatched to any gene: 3. The CDR3 is 16 amino acids. The germline V gene has CDR1 SNHLY and CDR2 FYNNEI. CDR3 sequence (DNA): TGTGCCAGCAGCGGGACTAGCGGGGGTTACACCGGGGAGCTGTTTTTT. It translates to CASSGTSGGYTGELFF.

There are a few counts of this clonotype. CDR3 amino acids: CASRDSGRPHTQYF. The DNA of the CDR3 is TGTGCCAGCAGGGATAGCGGAAGACCTCATACGCAGTATTTT. V is TRBV6-1 and J is TRBJ2-3, with D possibly TRBD2 on 6 matching bases. V was trimmed by 6 bases and J by 7 bases, leaving 17 bases between them. The CDR3 runs to 14 residues. Germline V gene sequence: CDR1 MNHNS, CDR2 SASEGT.

This chain uses TRBV24-1 with TRBJ2-3; possibly TRBD1 or TRBD2 for D (5 bases each). V was pared by 6 bases and J by 3 bases, with 9 bases between. This CDR3 is 13 amino acids long. Per germline, CDR1 KGHDR and CDR2 SFDVKD. Here the CDR3 reads CATSWGLTDTQYF. DNA of the CDR3: TGTGCCACCAGTTGGGGGTTGACAGATACGCAGTATTTT.

This clonotype came up many times. The chain links TRBV28 to TRBJ1-1; D gene uncertain. The V gene lost 8 bases and the J gene lost 2 bases, with 9 bases spanning the gap. There are 12 residues in the CDR3. CDR1 and CDR2 from the germline V gene are MDHEN and SYDVKM. CDR3 sequence (DNA): TGTGCCAGCCTTTCGACAAACACTGAAGCTTTCTTT. Translating gives CASLSTNTEAFF.

Regarding this clonotype: A much larger clone is a single base away; this may be a read error. This chain connects TRBV20-1 to TRBJ2-1, with TRBD2 matching 14 bases. The CDR3 totals 16 residues. The J segment lost 10 bases and the V segment lost 2 bases, leaving 10 bases of the junction unmatched. Germline V gives CDR1 DFQATT, CDR2 SNEGSKA (reference sequence). Here the CDR3 reads CSARSGTSGSSYEQFF. CDR3 bases: TGCAGTGCTAGATCCGGGACTAGCGGGAGCTCCTACGAGCAGTTCTTC.

This clonotype occurred a few times. The junction and the germline gene differ at one end; a read error may be behind it. The chain uses TRBV2 and TRBJ2-2; TRBD2 matches at 14 bases. The CDR3 loop spans 17 amino acids. Germline values: CDR1 SNHLY, CDR2 FYNNEI. The CDR3 coding sequence is TGTGCCAGCAGGGAGACTAGCGGGAGGGCCGGGGCCGGGGAGCTGGTTTTT. Translation: CASRETSGRAGAGELVF.

This clonotype occurred a few times. The chain has TRBV20-1 and TRBJ2-3, with D tentatively TRBD2 (5 bases). Trimming pared 6 bases from V and 5 bases from J, leaving 9 bases between. Germline lookup yields CDR1 DFQATT and CDR2 SNEGSKA (reference sequence). The CDR3 loop spans 11 amino acids. CDR3 in amino acids: CSAEGVDTQYF. The CDR3 region has the DNA TGCAGTGCCGAGGGCGTAGATACGCAGTATTTT.

This clonotype occurred many times. V usage is TRBV11-2 and J usage is TRBJ2-2, with TRBD1 as a possible D gene (6 bases). The V end lost 10 bases, the J end lost 5 bases, and 23 bases lay between the germline ends. This CDR3 contains 16 residues. Germline CDR1 reads SGHAT; CDR2 reads FQNNGV. CDR3: CATPRRQGIRTGELFF. Written as DNA, the CDR3 is TGTGCCACCCCCCGGCGGCAGGGGATTCGAACCGGGGAGCTGTTTTTT.

The chain couples TRBV24-1 to TRBJ1-5, with 7 nucleotides matching TRBD1. The CDR3 length is 16 residues. Germline-derived CDR1 and CDR2 are KGHDR and SFDVKD. Trimming cost V 3 bases and J 3 bases; bases outside gene matches: 7. The DNA for the CDR3 is TGTGCCACCAGTGATCCCCGGGACAGCTACAATCAGCCCCAGCATTTT. Amino acids: CATSDPRDSYNQPQHF.

This clonotype was detected only once. The chain employs TRBV7-9 and TRBJ2-3, with 11 bases identical to TRBD2. Germline V gives CDR1 SEHNR, CDR2 FQNEAQ (reference sequence). The CDR3 totals 16 residues. The ends lost 5 bases at V and 2 bases at J; junction bases unmatched: 6. The CDR3: CASSRRLAGNTDTQYF. The CDR3 coding sequence is TGTGCCAGCAGCCGACGACTAGCGGGAAACACAGATACGCAGTATTTT.

This clonotype was recorded a few times. This chain joins TRBV27 and TRBJ1-1, with TRBD1 matching over 11 bases. The V segment lost 8 bases and the J segment 3 bases; nucleotides outside the gene matches: 8. Germline V lookup: CDR1 MNHEY, CDR2 SMNVEV (reference sequence). The CDR3 consists of 15 residues. The CDR3 DNA sequence: TGTGCCAGCTCATGGACAGGGGGCTCGGACACTGAAGCTTTCTTT. Translation gives CASSWTGGSDTEAFF.

V gene TRBV3-1 combines with J gene TRBJ2-1, with D unresolved. Germline-derived CDR1 and CDR2 are LGHDT and YNNKEL (reference sequence). V was shortened by 3 bases and J by 5 bases, with 11 bases between the two germline ends. The length of the CDR3 is 14 residues. For the CDR3, the DNA is TGTGCCAGCAGCCACATTAACTCAAACAATGAGCAGTTCTTC. This gives the protein CASSHINSNNEQFF.